This T cell receptor beta chain was obtained from a study of shared clonotypes between healthy human individuals. Points from the study as a whole: Few donors limited the genetic and exposure-history diversity represented.

Genomic DNA of every subset was divided equally among multiple immunoSEQ plates. Data came from immunoSEQ multiplex PCR; TCRdb stores just in-frame clones and leaves some out. The sample has about half a million clones; around 80% are singletons. About this clone itself: Its target is not known. This specimen includes other DNA sequences encoding the same CDR3.

The CDR3 is made up of 14 amino acids. V lost 1 base and J lost 0, with 8 bases in between. Germline V lookup: CDR1 SGDLS, CDR2 YYNGEE. The sequencing input was PBMCs. The sequence was collected from a woman aged 40 to 50 in good health. Some clones in this sample may be carry-over from other donors' samples. The chain employs TRBV9 and TRBJ2-7; D possibly corresponds to TRBD1 (5 bases). Written as DNA, the CDR3 is TGTGCCAGCAGCGTATCGACAGCCTCCTACGAGCAGTACTTC. Encoded protein: CASSVSTASYEQYF.